The rows below give T cell receptor beta chains drawn from one sample of a study of blood T cell repertoires in COVID-19. Method: immunoSEQ multiplex PCR; TCRdb's copy keeps in-frame clones and lacks some. Of 200,000 to 250,000 clones listed, roughly nine tenths were seen once; the top ten hold 6.2%. Sequencing was performed on peripheral blood. These TCRs come from a man aged 55 to 69 with acute or convalescent COVID-19. Each CDR3 is given with its conserved first and last residue. D genes are given only for firm matches. The listing skips clone size in some rows; elsewhere it reads once, few, many or a size class.

V gene: TRBV24-1; clone size: -; D gene: TRBD1; J gene: TRBJ2-2; CDR3 DNA: TGTGCCACCTCCCGATCACAGGGGGCGCGGGGGTCCGGGGAGCTGTTTTTT; CDR3 protein: CATSRSQGARGSGELFF
V gene: TRBV28; clone size: -; D gene: TRBD2; J gene: TRBJ2-1; CDR3 DNA: TGTGCCAGCAGTTTGGAATTAGCGCGCGGGGGCAATGAGCAGTTCTTC; CDR3 protein: CASSLELARGGNEQFF
V gene: TRBV7-2; clone size: -; D gene: TRBD1; J gene: TRBJ2-5; CDR3 DNA: TGTGCCAGCAGCTCGGACAGGGGGCGCGGGGAGACCCAGTACTTC; CDR3 protein: CASSSDRGRGETQYF
V gene: TRBV29-1; clone size: -; D gene: -; J gene: TRBJ2-7; CDR3 DNA: TGCAGCGTTGAATTTGATCGGGACGAGCAGTACTTC; CDR3 protein: CSVEFDRDEQYF
V gene: TRBV3-1/TRBV3-2; clone size: -; D gene: TRBD2; J gene: TRBJ2-4; CDR3 DNA: TGTGCCAGCAGCCAAGCGAGACTAGCGGGAGTTGGTCTAGCCAAAAACATTCAGTACTTC; CDR3 protein: CASSQARLAGVGLAKNIQYF
V gene: TRBV7-8; clone size: -; D gene: -; J gene: TRBJ2-1; CDR3 DNA: TGTGCCAGCAGCTTACGAAGGGGAGGGCAGTTCTTC; CDR3 protein: CASSLRRGGQFF
V gene: TRBV11-2; clone size: once; D gene: -; J gene: TRBJ1-6; CDR3 DNA: TGTGCCAGCAGCTTATCAGGCCCTAATAATTCACCCCTCCACTTT; CDR3 protein: CASSLSGPNNSPLHF
V gene: TRBV6-6; clone size: -; D gene: -; J gene: TRBJ1-4; CDR3 DNA: TGTGCCAGCACCCCCCGGGCAACTAATGAAAAACTGTTTTTT; CDR3 protein: CASTPRATNEKLFF
V gene: TRBV28; clone size: -; D gene: TRBD1; J gene: TRBJ1-2; CDR3 DNA: TGTGCCAGCAGTTTCAGCCAGGGGGTGCGCTACACCTTC; CDR3 protein: CASSFSQGVRYTF
V gene: TRBV10-3; clone size: few; D gene: TRBD2; J gene: TRBJ2-3; CDR3 DNA: TGTGCCATCAGTGATCCAGCTTCGACTAGCGGGAATTTAGATACGCAGTATTTT; CDR3 protein: CAISDPASTSGNLDTQYF
V gene: TRBV19; clone size: -; D gene: -; J gene: TRBJ1-2; CDR3 DNA: TGTGCCAGTAGTACGGACTTCTATGGCTACACCTTC; CDR3 protein: CASSTDFYGYTF
V gene: TRBV6-1; clone size: -; D gene: TRBD2; J gene: TRBJ2-7; CDR3 DNA: TGTGCCAGCAGTGAAGCGGGCGGGAGGGCCGAAGAGCAGTACTTC; CDR3 protein: CASSEAGGRAEEQYF
V gene: TRBV18; clone size: -; D gene: -; J gene: TRBJ1-1; CDR3 DNA: TGTGCCAGCTCACCCTCACAGGATAGGAACACTGAAGCTTTCTTT; CDR3 protein: CASSPSQDRNTEAFF
V gene: TRBV24-1; clone size: -; D gene: -; J gene: TRBJ2-2; CDR3 DNA: TGTGCCACCAGTGTACACCTTGACACCGGGGAGCTGTTTTTT; CDR3 protein: CATSVHLDTGELFF
V gene: TRBV19; clone size: -; D gene: TRBD2; J gene: TRBJ2-7; CDR3 DNA: TGTGCCAGTAGCCAGGTATCGACTAGCGGTTCTTACGAGCAGTACTTC; CDR3 protein: CASSQVSTSGSYEQYF
V gene: TRBV5-5; clone size: few; D gene: -; J gene: TRBJ2-5; CDR3 DNA: TGTGCCATGCCGCAGGGACAAGAAGAGACCCAGTACTTC; CDR3 protein: CAMPQGQEETQYF
V gene: TRBV29-1; clone size: -; D gene: TRBD2; J gene: TRBJ2-5; CDR3 DNA: TGCAGCGGGAAGGGGACTAGCGGGGGACAAGAGACCCAGTACTTC; CDR3 protein: CSGKGTSGGQETQYF
V gene: TRBV12-5; clone size: few; D gene: TRBD2; J gene: TRBJ2-5; CDR3 DNA: TGTGCTAGTGGTTTGGTACGGGGACTAGCGGGAGCAGAGACCCAGTACTTC; CDR3 protein: CASGLVRGLAGAETQYF
V gene: TRBV20-1; clone size: -; D gene: -; J gene: TRBJ2-5; CDR3 DNA: TGCAGTGCTAGAGCGGGAGAGACCCAGTACTTC; CDR3 protein: CSARAGETQYF
V gene: TRBV5-5; clone size: once; D gene: -; J gene: TRBJ1-1; CDR3 DNA: TGTGCCAGCAGCCTACCCGGGACATTAATGAACACTGAAGCTTTCTTT; CDR3 protein: CASSLPGTLMNTEAFF
V gene: TRBV2; clone size: -; D gene: TRBD1; J gene: TRBJ2-7; CDR3 DNA: TGTGCCAGCAGCTACAGGGGGAGCTCCTACGAGCAGTACTTC; CDR3 protein: CASSYRGSSYEQYF
V gene: TRBV7-2; clone size: -; D gene: -; J gene: TRBJ1-1; CDR3 DNA: TGTGCCAGCAGCTTAGAGTTCGTACGGACTAACACTGAAGCTTTCTTT; CDR3 protein: CASSLEFVRTNTEAFF
V gene: TRBV4-3; clone size: -; D gene: TRBD2; J gene: TRBJ2-3; CDR3 DNA: TGCGCCAGCAGCCAAGAAACCCCTGCTAGCGGGCGCCGTAGCACAGATACGCAGTATTTT; CDR3 protein: CASSQETPASGRRSTDTQYF
V gene: TRBV10-3; clone size: -; D gene: TRBD2; J gene: TRBJ2-3; CDR3 DNA: TGTGCCATCGGTGAGTCGACTAGCGGAGGCACAGATACGCAGTATTTT; CDR3 protein: CAIGESTSGGTDTQYF
V gene: TRBV6-6; clone size: -; D gene: -; J gene: TRBJ2-7; CDR3 DNA: TGTGCCAGCAGTTACTCGTCCAATAGATTTGAGCAGTACTTC; CDR3 protein: CASSYSSNRFEQYF
V gene: TRBV5-6; clone size: -; D gene: -; J gene: TRBJ1-4; CDR3 DNA: TGTGCCAGCAGCGGACCAGGGGCGGGGGCAACTAATGAAAAACTGTTTTTT; CDR3 protein: CASSGPGAGATNEKLFF
V gene: TRBV2; clone size: few; D gene: TRBD1; J gene: TRBJ1-5; CDR3 DNA: TGTGCCAGCAGGGTAGGGACAGACTCCAATCAGCCCCAGCATTTT; CDR3 protein: CASRVGTDSNQPQHF
V gene: TRBV5-4; clone size: -; D gene: -; J gene: TRBJ2-1; CDR3 DNA: TGTGCCAGCAGCTTGCCCCAAAGGGGGAGGGGTGTCCCGAATGAGCAGTTCTTC; CDR3 protein: CASSLPQRGRGVPNEQFF
V gene: TRBV9; clone size: -; D gene: -; J gene: TRBJ1-3; CDR3 DNA: TGTGCCAGCAGCGGAATGGGGGGGCCTGGAAACACCATATATTTT; CDR3 protein: CASSGMGGPGNTIYF
V gene: TRBV6-2/TRBV6-3; clone size: many; D gene: TRBD1; J gene: TRBJ1-1; CDR3 DNA: TGTGCCAGCACCCCGACCCCGACAGGGTTGAACACTGAAGCTTTCTTT; CDR3 protein: CASTPTPTGLNTEAFF
V gene: TRBV6-5; clone size: -; D gene: -; J gene: TRBJ1-4; CDR3 DNA: TGTGCCAGCAGTTACTCCGGGAGCGGAGATGAAAAACTGTTTTTT; CDR3 protein: CASSYSGSGDEKLFF
V gene: TRBV5-1; clone size: few; D gene: -; J gene: TRBJ2-1; CDR3 DNA: TGCGCCAGCAGCCCCCAGGGGCGGGATGAGCAGTTCTTC; CDR3 protein: CASSPQGRDEQFF
V gene: TRBV7-2; clone size: -; D gene: -; J gene: TRBJ2-1; CDR3 DNA: TGTGCCAGCAGCTTAGCTACTATAACAAGTGGTTACAATGAGCAGTTCTTC; CDR3 protein: CASSLATITSGYNEQFF
V gene: TRBV2; clone size: -; D gene: TRBD1; J gene: TRBJ2-1; CDR3 DNA: TGTGCCAGCAGTCGCATGGGACAGGGGTACAATGAGCAGTTCTTC; CDR3 protein: CASSRMGQGYNEQFF
V gene: TRBV6-2/TRBV6-3; clone size: -; D gene: -; J gene: TRBJ2-1; CDR3 DNA: TGTGCCAGCAGTTATAGATGGGAGCCCGACTACAATGAGCAGTTCTTC; CDR3 protein: CASSYRWEPDYNEQFF
V gene: TRBV6-6; clone size: -; D gene: -; J gene: TRBJ2-7; CDR3 DNA: TGTGCCAGCAGTTCTCAGGCAGCTGAAGCAACCTACGAGCAGTACTTC; CDR3 protein: CASSSQAAEATYEQYF
V gene: TRBV6-5; clone size: -; D gene: -; J gene: TRBJ1-2; CDR3 DNA: TGTGCCAGCAGTTACGCTAAAGCCGGGGGTAGCTACACCTTC; CDR3 protein: CASSYAKAGGSYTF
V gene: TRBV7-9; clone size: -; D gene: -; J gene: TRBJ1-6; CDR3 DNA: TGTGCCAGCAGCTTGACAGACCATAATTCACCCCTCCACTTT; CDR3 protein: CASSLTDHNSPLHF
V gene: TRBV6-5; clone size: once; D gene: TRBD2; J gene: TRBJ2-7; CDR3 DNA: TGTGCCAGCAGACCCCTAGCGGGGACCTACGAGCAGTACTTC; CDR3 protein: CASRPLAGTYEQYF
V gene: TRBV7-2; clone size: -; D gene: -; J gene: TRBJ2-7; CDR3 DNA: TGTGCCAGCAGCACCGGGACTTACTCCTACGAGCAGTACTTC; CDR3 protein: CASSTGTYSYEQYF
V gene: TRBV4-3; clone size: -; D gene: -; J gene: TRBJ1-1; CDR3 DNA: TGCGCCAGCAGCCAAGGGGGGGGCAGGGACACTGAAGCTTTCTTT; CDR3 protein: CASSQGGGRDTEAFF
V gene: TRBV24-1; clone size: -; D gene: TRBD1; J gene: TRBJ2-3; CDR3 DNA: TGTGCCACCAGTGCCACAGGGGCAGGTACAGATACGCAGTATTTT; CDR3 protein: CATSATGAGTDTQYF
V gene: TRBV6-2/TRBV6-3; clone size: -; D gene: TRBD1; J gene: TRBJ1-6; CDR3 DNA: TGTGCCAGCAGCCAGGGACAGGTTTATTCACCCCTCCACTTT; CDR3 protein: CASSQGQVYSPLHF
V gene: TRBV11-2; clone size: -; D gene: TRBD2; J gene: TRBJ2-5; CDR3 DNA: TGTGCCAGCAGACCCACCTCCCTAGCGGGAGGGCGGGAGACCCAGTACTTC; CDR3 protein: CASRPTSLAGGRETQYF
V gene: TRBV6-5; clone size: -; D gene: -; J gene: TRBJ1-3; CDR3 DNA: TGTGCCAGCAGTTACGACAGATCGGCTGGAAACACCATATATTTT; CDR3 protein: CASSYDRSAGNTIYF
V gene: TRBV7-9; clone size: -; D gene: TRBD1; J gene: TRBJ2-7; CDR3 DNA: TGTGCCAGCAGCTTAGAGGGGGACAGAGCCTACGAGCAGTACTTC; CDR3 protein: CASSLEGDRAYEQYF
V gene: TRBV4-1; clone size: -; D gene: TRBD2; J gene: TRBJ2-2; CDR3 DNA: TGCGCCAGCAGCCAATCGGGACTAGCGGTCACCGGGGAGCTGTTTTTT; CDR3 protein: CASSQSGLAVTGELFF
V gene: TRBV29-1; clone size: -; D gene: -; J gene: TRBJ1-1; CDR3 DNA: TGCAGCGTACAGGGCGGAGCTGAAGCTTTCTTT; CDR3 protein: CSVQGGAEAFF
V gene: TRBV18; clone size: -; D gene: TRBD2; J gene: TRBJ2-1; CDR3 DNA: TGTGCCAGCTCACCATGGAGCGGGAGGGCTTACAATGAGCAGTTCTTC; CDR3 protein: CASSPWSGRAYNEQFF